This TCR beta chain was found in a study of T-cell reconstitution after alpha-beta-depleted transplantation in children. Unique molecular identifiers were used to barcode this TCRbeta library. In TCRdb, the PCR reads were re-called with MiXCR into one record per CDR3 protein. Among about 250,000 distinct CDR3 sequences listed, 20% to 30% were seen once. Germline loops: CDR1 MNHEY, CDR2 SVGEGT. Trimming removed 2 bases from V and 0 bases from J, with 10 bases in between. There are 16 residues in the CDR3. The chain combines TRBV6-2 or TRBV6-3 with TRBJ2-2; weak D call: TRBD2 (6 bases). The TCR sequence derives from a female patient between 2 and 15 years old who had a stem cell transplant for congenital amegakaryocytic thrombocytopenia, so the T cells may come from the graft donor. The source was PBMCs, mostly from graft donor cells, collected 360 days after TCRalphabeta/CD19-depleted stem cell transplant. The CDR3 DNA reads TGTGCCAGCAGTTACGGGGTAGCGGCGAACACCGGGGAGCTGTTTTTT. It translates to CASSYGVAANTGELFF.